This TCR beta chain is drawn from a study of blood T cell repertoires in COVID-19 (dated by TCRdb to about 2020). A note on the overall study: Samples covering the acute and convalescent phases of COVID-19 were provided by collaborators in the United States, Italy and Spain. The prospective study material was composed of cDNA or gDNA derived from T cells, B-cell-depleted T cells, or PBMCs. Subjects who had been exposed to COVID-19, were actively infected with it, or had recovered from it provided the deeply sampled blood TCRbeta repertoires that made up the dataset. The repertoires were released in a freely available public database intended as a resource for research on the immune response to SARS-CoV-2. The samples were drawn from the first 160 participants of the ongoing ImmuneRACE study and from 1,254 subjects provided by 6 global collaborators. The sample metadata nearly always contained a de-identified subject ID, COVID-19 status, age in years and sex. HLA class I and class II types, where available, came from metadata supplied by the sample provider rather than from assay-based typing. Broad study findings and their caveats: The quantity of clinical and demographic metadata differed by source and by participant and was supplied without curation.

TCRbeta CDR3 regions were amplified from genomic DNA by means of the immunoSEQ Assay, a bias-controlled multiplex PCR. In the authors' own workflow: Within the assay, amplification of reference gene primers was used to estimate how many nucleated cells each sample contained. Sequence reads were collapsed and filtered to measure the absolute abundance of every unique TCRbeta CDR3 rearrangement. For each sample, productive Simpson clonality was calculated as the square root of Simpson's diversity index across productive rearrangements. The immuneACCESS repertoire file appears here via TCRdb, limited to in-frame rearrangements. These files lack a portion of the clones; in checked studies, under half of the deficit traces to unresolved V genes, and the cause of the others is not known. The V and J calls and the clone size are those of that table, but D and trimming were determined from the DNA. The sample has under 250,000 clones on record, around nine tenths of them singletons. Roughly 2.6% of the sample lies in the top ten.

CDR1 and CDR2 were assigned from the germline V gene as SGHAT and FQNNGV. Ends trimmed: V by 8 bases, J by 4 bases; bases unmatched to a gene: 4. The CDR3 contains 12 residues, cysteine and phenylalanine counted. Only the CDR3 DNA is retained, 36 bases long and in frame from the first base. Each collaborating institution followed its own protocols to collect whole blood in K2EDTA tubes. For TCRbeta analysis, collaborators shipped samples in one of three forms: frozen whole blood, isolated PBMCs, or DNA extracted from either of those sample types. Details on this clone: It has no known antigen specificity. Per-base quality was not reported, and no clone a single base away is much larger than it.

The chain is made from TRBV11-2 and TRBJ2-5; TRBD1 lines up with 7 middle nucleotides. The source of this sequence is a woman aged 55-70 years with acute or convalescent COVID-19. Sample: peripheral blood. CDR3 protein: CASGDRRETQYF. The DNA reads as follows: TGTGCCAGCGGGGACAGAAGAGAGACCCAGTACTTC. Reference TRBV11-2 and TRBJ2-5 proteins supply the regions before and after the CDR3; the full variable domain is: EAGVAQSPRYKIIEKRQSVAFWCNPISGHATLYWYQQILGQGPKLLIQFQNNGVVDDSQLPKDRFSAERLKGVDSTLKIQPAKLEDSAVYLCASGDRRETQYFGPGTRLLVL.